The clone carrying this T cell receptor (beta chain) showed up many times. Individually, cDNA molecules had unique molecular identifiers attached to them. Via MiXCR, TCRdb re-called the 5' RACE reads, giving one row per CDR3 protein. The sample records about 26,000 distinct CDR3 sequences, 4.4% being singletons. This specimen comes from a study of early T cells in non-severe SARS-CoV-2 infection. Study summary: Bulk RNA isolated from unsorted whole blood underwent sequencing; chains were not paired.

Per germline, CDR1 DFQATT and CDR2 SNEGSKA (reference sequence). The J segment lost 7 bases and the V segment lost 3 bases, leaving 2 bases of the junction unmatched. This CDR3 is 11 amino acids long. The V gene is TRBV20-1, the J gene TRBJ1-1, with 7 nucleotides matching TRBD1. The sequence derives from an adult who was a healthcare worker with PCR-confirmed SARS-CoV-2 infection or an uninfected control (not recorded which). Sequencing used whole blood. The CDR3 sequence is CSASQGDEAFF. The CDR3, as DNA: TGCAGTGCTAGCCAGGGGGATGAAGCTTTCTTT.